The clone carrying this TCR beta chain showed up just a few times. The data originate from a study of response to subunit inactivated influenza vaccine. The CDR3 runs to 12 residues. V was cut by 7 bases and J by 2 bases, with 7 bases left in between. TCRdb recomputed calls from the RT-PCR reads with MiXCR, one row per CDR3 protein. The repertoire holds hundreds of thousands of distinct CDR3 sequences, with 14% as singletons. The chain combines TRBV12-3 or TRBV12-4 with TRBJ2-3; D not certain. This sample comprised PBMCs from blood, obtained 14 days before vaccination. This sequence was found in a man between 50 and 59 years old who received an inactivated influenza vaccine. In DNA, the CDR3 is TGTGCCAGCAAAATAATCACAGATACGCAGTATTTT. Translated: CASKIITDTQYF.